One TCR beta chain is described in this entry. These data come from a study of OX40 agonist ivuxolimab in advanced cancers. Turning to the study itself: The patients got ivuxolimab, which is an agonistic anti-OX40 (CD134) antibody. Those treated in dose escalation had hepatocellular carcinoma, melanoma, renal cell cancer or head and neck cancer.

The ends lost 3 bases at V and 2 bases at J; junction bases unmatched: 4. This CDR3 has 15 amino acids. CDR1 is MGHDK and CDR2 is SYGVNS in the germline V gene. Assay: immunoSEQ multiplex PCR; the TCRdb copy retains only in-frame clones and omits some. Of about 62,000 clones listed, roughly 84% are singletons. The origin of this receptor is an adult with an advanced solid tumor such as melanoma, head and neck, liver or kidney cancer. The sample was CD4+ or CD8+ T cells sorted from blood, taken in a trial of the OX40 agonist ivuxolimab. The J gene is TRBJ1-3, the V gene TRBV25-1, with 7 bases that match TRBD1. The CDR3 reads CASSDSGGPGNTIYF. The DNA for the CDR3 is TGTGCCAGCAGTGATTCAGGGGGACCTGGAAACACCATATATTTT.